The clone carrying this T cell receptor (beta chain) was recorded at least ten times. The antigen is undetermined. The data were obtained in a study of T cell repertoires in cytomegalovirus infection. Looking at the study overall: Matching HLA type and CMV infection were both indicated by public TCR beta signatures.

Whole-study results and caveats: Identification of carriers of CMV plus the relevant HLA was achieved through cumulative public TCR beta family frequency. Dominant in the ex vivo response were TCR beta clonotypes restricted by HLA-C and specific for CMV.

TCRdb processed the reads anew with MiXCR; each CDR3 protein has one entry. Altogether tens of thousands of distinct CDR3 sequences are present, around 21% being singletons, with the ten largest covering around 77%. Looked up from germline, CDR1 is SGHTA and CDR2 is FQGNSA. V dropped 7 bases and J dropped 7 bases, with 20 bases sitting between them. CDR3 size: 15 residues. What was sequenced was PBMCs, sequenced either directly or after in vitro stimulation (not recorded which). The TCR originated in a human donor in good health (CMV status not recorded). Some clones in this sample may be carry-over from other donors' samples. V and J are TRBV7-2 and TRBJ1-5; TRBD1 is a possible D gene (6 bases). The CDR3 nucleotides read TGTGCCAGCACCCCCCCCGGAGGGGGTGAACAGCCCCAGCATTTT. Translated, it gives CASTPPGGGEQPQHF.